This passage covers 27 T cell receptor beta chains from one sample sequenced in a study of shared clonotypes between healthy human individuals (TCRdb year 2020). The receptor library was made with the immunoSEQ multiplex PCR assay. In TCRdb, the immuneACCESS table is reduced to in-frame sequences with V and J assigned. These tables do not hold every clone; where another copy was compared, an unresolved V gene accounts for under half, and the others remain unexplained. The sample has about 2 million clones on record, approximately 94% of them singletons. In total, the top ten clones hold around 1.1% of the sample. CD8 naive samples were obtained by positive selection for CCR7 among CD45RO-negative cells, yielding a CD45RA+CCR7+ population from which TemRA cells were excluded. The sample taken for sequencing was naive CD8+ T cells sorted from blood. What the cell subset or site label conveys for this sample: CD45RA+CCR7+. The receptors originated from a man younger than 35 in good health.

The CDR3 protein is CASSDGTYSYEQYF. The CDR3 DNA sequence: TGTGCCAGCAGTGATGGGACATACTCCTACGAGCAGTACTTC. The chain combines TRBV25-1 with TRBJ2-7; TRBD1 might be the D (6 bases). V was pared by 3 bases and J by 0 bases, with 9 bases between. Germline CDR1 reads MGHDK; CDR2 reads SYGVNS. This CDR3 spans 14 amino acids.

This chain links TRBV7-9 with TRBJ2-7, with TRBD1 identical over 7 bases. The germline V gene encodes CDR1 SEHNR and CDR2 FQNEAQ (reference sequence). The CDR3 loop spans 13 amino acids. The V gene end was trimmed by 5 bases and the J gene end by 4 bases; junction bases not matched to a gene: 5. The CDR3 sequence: CASSDEGAYEQYF. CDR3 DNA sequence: TGTGCCAGCAGCGACGAGGGGGCGTACGAGCAGTACTTC. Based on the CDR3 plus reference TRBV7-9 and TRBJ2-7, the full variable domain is DTGVSQNPRHKITKRGQNVTFRCDPISEHNRLYWYRQTLGQGPEFLTYFQNEAQLEKSRLLSDRFSAERPKGSFSTLEIQRTEQGDSAMYLCASSDEGAYEQYFGPGTRLTVT.

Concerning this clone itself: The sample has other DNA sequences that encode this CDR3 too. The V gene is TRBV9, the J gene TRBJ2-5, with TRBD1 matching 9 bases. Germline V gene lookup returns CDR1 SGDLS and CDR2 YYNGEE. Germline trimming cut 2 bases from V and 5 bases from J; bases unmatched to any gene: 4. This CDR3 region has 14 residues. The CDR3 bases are TGTGCCAGCAGCGTCGGACAGGGGACGGAGACCCAGTACTTC. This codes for CASSVGQGTETQYF.

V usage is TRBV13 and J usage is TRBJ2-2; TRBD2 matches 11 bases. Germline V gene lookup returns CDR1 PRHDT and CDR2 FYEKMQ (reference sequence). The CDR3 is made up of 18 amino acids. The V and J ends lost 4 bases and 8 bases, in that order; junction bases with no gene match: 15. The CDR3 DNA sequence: TGTGCCAGCAGCTACGGGACTAGCGGCTACCCCTCCACTGGGGAGCTGTTTTTT. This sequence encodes CASSYGTSGYPSTGELFF.

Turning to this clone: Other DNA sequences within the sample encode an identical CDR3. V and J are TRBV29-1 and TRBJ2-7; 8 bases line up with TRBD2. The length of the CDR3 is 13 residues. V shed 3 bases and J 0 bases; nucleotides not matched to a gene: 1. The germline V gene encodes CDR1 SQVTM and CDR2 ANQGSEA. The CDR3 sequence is CSVEAGGSYEQYF. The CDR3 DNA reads TGCAGCGTTGAGGCGGGAGGCTCCTACGAGCAGTACTTC.

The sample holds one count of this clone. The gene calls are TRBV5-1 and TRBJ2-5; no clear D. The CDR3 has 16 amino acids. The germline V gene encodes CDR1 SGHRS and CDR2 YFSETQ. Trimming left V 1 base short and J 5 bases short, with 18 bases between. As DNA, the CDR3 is TGCGCCAGCAGCTTGCCCCCCCAGAGCCTTTCGGAGACCCAGTACTTC. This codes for CASSLPPQSLSETQYF.

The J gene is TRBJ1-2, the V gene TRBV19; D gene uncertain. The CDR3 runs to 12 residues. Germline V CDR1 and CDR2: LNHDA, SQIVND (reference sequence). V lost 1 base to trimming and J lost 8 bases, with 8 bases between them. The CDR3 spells CASSIAPGGYTF. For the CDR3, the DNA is TGTGCCAGTAGTATAGCCCCGGGGGGCTACACCTTC.

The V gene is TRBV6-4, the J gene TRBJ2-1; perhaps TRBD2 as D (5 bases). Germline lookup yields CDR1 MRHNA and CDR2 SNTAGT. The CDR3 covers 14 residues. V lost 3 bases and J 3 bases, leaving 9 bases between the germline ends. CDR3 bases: TGTGCCAGCAGTGAAGATAGCGACTACAATGAGCAGTTCTTC. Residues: CASSEDSDYNEQFF.

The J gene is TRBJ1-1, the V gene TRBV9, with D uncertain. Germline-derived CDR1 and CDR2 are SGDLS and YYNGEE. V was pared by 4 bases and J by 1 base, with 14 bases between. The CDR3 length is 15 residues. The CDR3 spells CASSPDPDTNTEAFF. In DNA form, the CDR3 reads TGTGCCAGCAGCCCAGACCCCGACACGAACACTGAAGCTTTCTTT.

The DNA of the CDR3 is TGTGCCAGCAGTGAAGGCACCCGACAGGACGACGAGCAGTACTTC. Translating it yields CASSEGTRQDDEQYF. The rearrangement uses TRBV2 and TRBJ2-7, with a possible D match to TRBD1 (6 bases). V gave up 1 base and J gave up 5 bases, with 15 bases separating them. This CDR3 is 15 amino acids long. Germline lookup yields CDR1 SNHLY and CDR2 FYNNEI.

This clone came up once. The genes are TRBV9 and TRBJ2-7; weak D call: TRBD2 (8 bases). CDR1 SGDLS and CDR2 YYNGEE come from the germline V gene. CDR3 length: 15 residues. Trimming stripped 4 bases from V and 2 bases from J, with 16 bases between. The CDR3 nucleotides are TGTGCCAGCAGCTTCGGGGGGGACAGTACCTACGAGCAGTACTTC. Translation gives CASSFGGDSTYEQYF. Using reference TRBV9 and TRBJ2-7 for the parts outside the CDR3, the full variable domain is DSGVTQTPKHLITATGQRVTLRCSPRSGDLSVYWYQQSLDQGLQFLIQYYNGEERAKGNILERFSAQQFPDLHSELNLSSLELGDSALYFCASSFGGDSTYEQYFGPGTRLTVT.

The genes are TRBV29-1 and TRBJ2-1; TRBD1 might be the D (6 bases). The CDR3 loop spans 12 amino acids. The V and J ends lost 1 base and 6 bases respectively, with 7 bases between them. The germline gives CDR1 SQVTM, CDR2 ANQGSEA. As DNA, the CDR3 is TGCAGCGTTGAAGGCAGGGGCAATGAGCAGTTCTTC. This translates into CSVEGRGNEQFF.

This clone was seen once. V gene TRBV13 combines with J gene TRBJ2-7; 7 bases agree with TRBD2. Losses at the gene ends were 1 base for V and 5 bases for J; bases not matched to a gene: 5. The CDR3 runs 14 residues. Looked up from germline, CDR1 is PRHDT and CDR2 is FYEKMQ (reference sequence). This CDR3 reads CASSLVSGVHEQYF. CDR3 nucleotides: TGTGCCAGCAGCTTAGTCAGCGGGGTCCACGAGCAGTACTTC.

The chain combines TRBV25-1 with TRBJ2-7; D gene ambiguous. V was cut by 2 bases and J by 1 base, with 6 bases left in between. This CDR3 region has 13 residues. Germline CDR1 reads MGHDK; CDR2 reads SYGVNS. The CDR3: CASSEEISYEQYF. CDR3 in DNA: TGTGCCAGCAGTGAAGAGATTTCCTACGAGCAGTACTTC.

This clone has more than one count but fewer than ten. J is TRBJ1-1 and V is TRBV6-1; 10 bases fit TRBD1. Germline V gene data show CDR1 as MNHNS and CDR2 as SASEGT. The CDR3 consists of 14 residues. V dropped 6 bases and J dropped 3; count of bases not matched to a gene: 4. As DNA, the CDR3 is TGTGCCAGCAGGCGGACAGGGGGGGACACTGAAGCTTTCTTT. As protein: CASRRTGGDTEAFF.

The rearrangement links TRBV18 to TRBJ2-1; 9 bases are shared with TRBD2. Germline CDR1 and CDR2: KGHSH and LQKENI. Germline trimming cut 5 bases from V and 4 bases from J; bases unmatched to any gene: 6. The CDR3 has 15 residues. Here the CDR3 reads CASSEAGGPYNEQFF. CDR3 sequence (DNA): TGTGCCAGCTCAGAAGCGGGGGGCCCTTACAATGAGCAGTTCTTC.

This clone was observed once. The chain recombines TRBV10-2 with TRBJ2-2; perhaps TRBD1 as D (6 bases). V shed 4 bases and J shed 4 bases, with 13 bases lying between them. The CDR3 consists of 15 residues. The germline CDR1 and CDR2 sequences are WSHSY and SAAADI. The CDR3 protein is CASSALGGATGELFF. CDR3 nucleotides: TGCGCCAGCAGTGCCCTTGGGGGCGCCACCGGGGAGCTGTTTTTT.

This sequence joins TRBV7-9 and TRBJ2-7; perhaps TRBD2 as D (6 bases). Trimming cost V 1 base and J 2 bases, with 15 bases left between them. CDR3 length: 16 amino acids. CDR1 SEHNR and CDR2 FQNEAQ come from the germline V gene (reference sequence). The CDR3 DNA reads TGTGCCAGCAGCTTAGTTCCGGGGGTTGGGACCTACGAGCAGTACTTC. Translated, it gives CASSLVPGVGTYEQYF.

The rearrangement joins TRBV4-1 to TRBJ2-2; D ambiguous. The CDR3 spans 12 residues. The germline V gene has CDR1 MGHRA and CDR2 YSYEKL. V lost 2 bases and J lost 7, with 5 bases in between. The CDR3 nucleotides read TGCGCCAGCAGCCAAACCGTCGGGGAGCTGTTTTTT. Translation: CASSQTVGELFF.

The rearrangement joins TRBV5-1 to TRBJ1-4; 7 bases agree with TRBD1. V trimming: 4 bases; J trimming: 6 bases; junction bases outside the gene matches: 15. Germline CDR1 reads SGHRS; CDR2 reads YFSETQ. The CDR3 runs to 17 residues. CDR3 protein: CASSLRQGGYGDEKLFF. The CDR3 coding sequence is TGCGCCAGCAGCCTTAGACAGGGAGGTTATGGGGATGAAAAACTGTTTTTT. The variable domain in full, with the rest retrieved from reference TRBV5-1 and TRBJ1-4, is KAGVTQTPRYLIKTRGQQVTLSCSPISGHRSVSWYQQTPGQGLQFLFEYFSETQRNKGNFPGRFSGRQFSNSRSEMNVSTLELGDSALYLCASSLRQGGYGDEKLFFGSGTQLSVL.

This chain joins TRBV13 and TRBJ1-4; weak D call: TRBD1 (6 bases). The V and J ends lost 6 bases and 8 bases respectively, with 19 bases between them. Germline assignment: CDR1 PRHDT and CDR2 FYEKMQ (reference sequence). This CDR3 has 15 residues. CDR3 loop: CASSRRGSNEEKLFF. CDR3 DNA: TGTGCCAGCAGTCGGAGGGGGAGTAATGAGGAAAAACTGTTTTTT.

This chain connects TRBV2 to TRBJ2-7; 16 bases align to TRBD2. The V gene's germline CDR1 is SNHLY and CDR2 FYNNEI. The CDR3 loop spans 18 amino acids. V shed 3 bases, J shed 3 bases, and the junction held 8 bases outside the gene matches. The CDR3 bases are TGTGCCAGCAGTGAGGGGACTAGCGGGAGGGCGGTCTACTACGAGCAGTACTTC. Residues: CASSEGTSGRAVYYEQYF. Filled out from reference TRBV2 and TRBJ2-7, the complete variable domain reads EPEVTQTPSHQVTQMGQEVILRCVPISNHLYFYWYRQILGQKVEFLVSFYNNEISEKSEIFDDQFSVERPDGSNFTLKIRSTKLEDSAMYFCASSEGTSGRAVYYEQYFGPGTRLTVT.

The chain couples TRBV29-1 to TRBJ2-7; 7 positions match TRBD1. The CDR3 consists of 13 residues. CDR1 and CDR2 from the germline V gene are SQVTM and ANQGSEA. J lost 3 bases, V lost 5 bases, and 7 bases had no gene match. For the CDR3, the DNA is TGCAGCGTTAGGACAGGAGTGGGCTACGAGCAGTACTTC. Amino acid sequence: CSVRTGVGYEQYF.

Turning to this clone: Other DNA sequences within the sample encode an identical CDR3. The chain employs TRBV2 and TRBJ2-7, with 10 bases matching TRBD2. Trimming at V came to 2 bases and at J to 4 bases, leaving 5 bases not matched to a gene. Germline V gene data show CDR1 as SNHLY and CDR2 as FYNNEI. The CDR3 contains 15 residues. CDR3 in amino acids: CASSESLAGVYEQYF. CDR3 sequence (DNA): TGTGCCAGCAGTGAAAGCCTAGCGGGAGTATACGAGCAGTACTTC.

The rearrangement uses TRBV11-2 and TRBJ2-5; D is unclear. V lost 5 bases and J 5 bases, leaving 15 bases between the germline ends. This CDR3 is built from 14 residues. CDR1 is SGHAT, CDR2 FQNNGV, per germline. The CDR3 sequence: CASSLGSYLETQYF. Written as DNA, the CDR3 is TGTGCCAGCAGCCTAGGCAGTTATTTGGAGACCCAGTACTTC. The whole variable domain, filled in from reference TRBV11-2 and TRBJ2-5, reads EAGVAQSPRYKIIEKRQSVAFWCNPISGHATLYWYQQILGQGPKLLIQFQNNGVVDDSQLPKDRFSAERLKGVDSTLKIQPAKLEDSAVYLCASSLGSYLETQYFGPGTRLLVL.

This CDR3 reads CASSVESGLHSPLHF. The CDR3, as DNA: TGTGCCAGCAGCGTAGAGTCGGGCTTACATTCACCCCTCCACTTT. The rearrangement uses TRBV9 and TRBJ1-6; D ambiguous. CDR1 and CDR2 (germline): SGDLS, YYNGEE. The CDR3 sequence is 15 residues long. V was clipped by 0 bases and J by 8 bases, with 12 bases between them.

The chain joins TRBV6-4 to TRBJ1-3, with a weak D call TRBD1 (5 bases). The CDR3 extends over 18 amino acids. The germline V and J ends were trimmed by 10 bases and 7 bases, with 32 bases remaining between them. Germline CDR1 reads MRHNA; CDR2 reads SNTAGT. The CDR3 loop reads CANDWRQGDCWLWNTIYF. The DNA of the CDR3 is TGTGCCAACGATTGGCGCCAGGGTGATTGTTGGCTTTGGAACACCATATATTTT.